Included here is one TCR beta chain sequence, with context. Germline V gene data show CDR1 as SGHTA and CDR2 as FQGNSA. The junction had 9 bases not matched to a gene; V was cut back by 5 bases and J by 8 bases. This CDR3 has 15 residues. The data derive from a study of blood T cell repertoires in COVID-19. Overall study: Sample material is recorded as cDNA or gDNA derived from T cells, B-cell-depleted T cells, or PBMCs.

Repertoires were generated with immunoSEQ multiplex PCR, while TCRdb's copy carries only in-frame clones and drops some. The profile shows some 86,000 clones, around 93% of them singletons. The source material was peripheral blood. V usage is TRBV7-2 and J usage is TRBJ1-2; 12 bases are a match to TRBD1. The clonotype comes from a human donor with active COVID-19. The donor label of this sample is uncertain. CDR3 amino acids: CASSPWGTGGRGYTF. CDR3 in DNA: TGTGCCAGCAGCCCCTGGGGGACAGGGGGCAGGGGCTACACCTTC.